Given below is one T cell receptor beta chain in context. CDR1 is SGHNT and CDR2 is YYREEE in the germline V gene (reference sequence). V was pared by 4 bases and J by 0 bases, with 16 bases of the junction left unmatched. This CDR3 is built from 19 residues. The data stem from a study of blood T cell repertoires in COVID-19. In the study overall: Researchers got acute and convalescent COVID-19 samples from the United States, Italy and Spain. PBMCs, B-cell-depleted T cells, or T cells provided the cDNA or gDNA that made up the material.

Per the original methods: Scientists estimated how many nucleated cells there were by amplifying reference gene primers. Repertoires were generated with immunoSEQ multiplex PCR, while TCRdb's copy carries only in-frame clones and drops some. D and trimming were read from the DNA, whereas the V and J calls and clone size are those reported in that table. The sample consists of 270,000 or so clones, roughly nine tenths of them appearing once. The gene calls are TRBV5-4 and TRBJ2-3; 8 positions match TRBD2. This receptor was obtained from a woman aged 40 to 50 who had recovered from COVID-19. The sequenced sample consisted of peripheral blood. The CDR3 nucleotides read TGTGCCAGCAGCCTTGGACTAGCCGGTCTACCCTCTAGCACAGATACGCAGTATTTT. It codes for CASSLGLAGLPSSTDTQYF.